This T cell receptor (beta chain) originates from a study of OX40 agonist ivuxolimab in advanced cancers. Study at large: The treatment was a fully human IgG2 OX40 agonist, ivuxolimab.

The method was immunoSEQ multiplex PCR; TCRdb's version includes in-frame clones alone and lacks a portion of them. The table records roughly 71,000 clones, 65% to 90% of them present only once. This clone has more than one count but fewer than ten. Blood sampling was done at baseline, cycle 4 day 1, and cycle 7 day 1. This clonotype originated in an adult with an advanced solid tumor such as melanoma, head and neck, liver or kidney cancer. The source material was CD4+ or CD8+ T cells sorted from blood, sampled in a trial of the OX40 agonist ivuxolimab.

The CDR3 DNA follows: TGTGCCAGCGAGGACGGCTCTGGAAACACCATATATTTT. Protein sequence: CASEDGSGNTIYF. The rearrangement joins TRBV10-3 to TRBJ1-3; D is undetermined. V was clipped by 10 bases and J by 0 bases, with 10 bases between them. The germline CDR1 and CDR2 sequences are ENHRY and SYGVKD. This CDR3 contains 13 residues.